The 20 T cell receptor beta chains reported below all come from one sample, sequenced in a study of CD8+ T cells in alopecia areata. Following extraction, RNA underwent reverse transcription to cDNA, which served as the sequencing template. Libraries were prepared by immunoSEQ multiplex PCR; TCRdb keeps only in-frame clonotypes and omits some of them. The data hold under 150,000 clones, with about 50% observed a single time. Treatment meaning: oral pan-JAK inhibitor, 5-10 mg twice daily. Sequenced here: CD4+ T cells sorted from blood, sampled at week 4, from a patient treated with tofacitinib. The receptors come from a human donor with alopecia areata.

Only a few counts were recorded for this clone. The CDR3 DNA sequence: TGTGCCACCAGCCCCCAGAAGAGCAATCAGCCCCAGCATTTT. It codes for CATSPQKSNQPQHF. This chain connects TRBV15 to TRBJ1-5; D gene ambiguous. Germline V gene sequence: CDR1 LNHNV, CDR2 YYDKDF (reference sequence). The CDR3 consists of 14 residues. The germline V and J ends were trimmed by 5 bases and 1 base, with 9 bases remaining between them.

The chain carries TRBV4-1 and TRBJ1-1; D unclear. The V gene's germline CDR1 is MGHRA and CDR2 YSYEKL. The CDR3 has 12 amino acids. V was clipped by 0 bases and J by 11 bases, with 10 bases between them. Written as DNA, the CDR3 is TGCGCCAGCAGCCAAGAAGGACTACGGGCTTTCTTT. Residues: CASSQEGLRAFF.

V and J are TRBV15 and TRBJ2-5; possibly TRBD2 for D (5 bases). The CDR3 spans 15 residues. CDR1 and CDR2 from the germline V gene are LNHNV and YYDKDF (reference sequence). V lost 0 bases, J lost 0 bases, and 8 bases lay in between. CDR3 sequence: CATSRDRGNQETQYF. The CDR3 coding sequence is TGTGCCACCAGCAGAGATCGGGGAAACCAAGAGACCCAGTACTTC.

This sequence joins TRBV7-2 and TRBJ1-6; D unresolved. Trimming stripped 1 base from V and 7 bases from J, with 11 bases between. CDR1 is SGHTA, CDR2 FQGNSA, per germline. CDR3 size: 15 residues. CDR3 amino acids: CASSLDGSLNSPLHF. The CDR3 DNA sequence: TGTGCCAGCAGCTTAGATGGCAGCCTGAATTCACCCCTCCACTTT. Filled out from reference TRBV7-2 and TRBJ1-6, the complete variable domain reads GAGVSQSPSNKVTEKGKDVELRCDPISGHTALYWYRQSLGQGLEFLIYFQGNSAPDKSGLPSDRFSAERTGGSVSTLTIQRTQQEDSAVYLCASSLDGSLNSPLHFGNGTRLTVT.

The V call is TRBV5-1, the J call TRBJ1-1; D not certain. This CDR3 has 12 amino acids. Trimming cost V 4 bases and J 2 bases, with 6 bases left between them. Per the germline V gene, CDR1 is SGHRS and CDR2 is YFSETQ. The DNA of the CDR3 is TGCGCCAGCAGCAAGCTCAACACTGAAGCTTTCTTT. Translation gives CASSKLNTEAFF. Full variable domain (missing parts from reference TRBV5-1 and TRBJ1-1): KAGVTQTPRYLIKTRGQQVTLSCSPISGHRSVSWYQQTPGQGLQFLFEYFSETQRNKGNFPGRFSGRQFSNSRSEMNVSTLELGDSALYLCASSKLNTEAFFGQGTRLTVV.

The chain links TRBV29-1 to TRBJ2-2, with no clear D. Germline V gene lookup returns CDR1 SQVTM and CDR2 ANQGSEA. V lost 6 bases, J lost 4 bases, and 12 bases lay in between. The CDR3 extends over 13 amino acids. The CDR3 bases are TGCAGCGTCCAGGCTTTGGGCACCGGGGAGCTGTTTTTT. Its translation is CSVQALGTGELFF.

This clone was seen a handful of times. This chain links TRBV29-1 with TRBJ2-2; 9 nucleotides line up with TRBD2. V was clipped by 7 bases and J by 5 bases; unmatched bases: 5. CDR3 length: 13 residues. Germline lookup yields CDR1 SQVTM and CDR2 ANQGSEA. CDR3 sequence (DNA): TGCAGCGCCGGGACTAGCTGGACCGGGGAGCTGTTTTTT. This encodes CSAGTSWTGELFF.

This clone turned up a few times. V gene TRBV14 combines with J gene TRBJ2-2; D unresolved. The V end lost 5 bases, the J end lost 1 base, and 5 bases lay between the germline ends. The CDR3 extends over 13 amino acids. Per the germline V gene, CDR1 is SGHDN and CDR2 is FVKESK. The CDR3 here is CASSRQNTGELFF. In DNA, the CDR3 is TGTGCCAGCAGCAGGCAGAACACCGGGGAGCTGTTTTTT.

This clone was recorded only once. The rearrangement uses TRBV9 and TRBJ1-2; TRBD1 matches at 8 bases. Germline CDR1 and CDR2: SGDLS and YYNGEE. The CDR3 covers 14 residues. The V segment lost 0 bases and the J segment 6 bases; nucleotides outside the gene matches: 4. The CDR3 is CASSVADRGHGYTF. CDR3 DNA: TGTGCCAGCAGCGTAGCTGACAGGGGCCATGGCTACACCTTC.

The chain is built from TRBV4-1 and TRBJ2-7; weak D call: TRBD2 (6 bases). V was pared by 2 bases and J by 9 bases, with 17 bases between. The CDR3 covers 14 residues. Germline V lookup: CDR1 MGHRA, CDR2 YSYEKL. This CDR3 reads CASSQPSADLRQYF. In DNA, the CDR3 is TGCGCCAGCAGCCAACCTAGCGCCGACTTGAGGCAGTACTTC.

This chain's CDR3 is CSVAGARLGGYTF. The DNA of the CDR3 is TGCAGCGTCGCCGGGGCTCGATTAGGGGGCTACACCTTC. The chain has TRBV29-1 and TRBJ1-2, with D tentatively TRBD1 (5 bases). The germline V and J ends were trimmed by 6 bases and 8 bases, with 19 bases remaining between them. The CDR3 is 13 residues long. The germline V gene has CDR1 SQVTM and CDR2 ANQGSEA.

The rearrangement joins TRBV4-1 to TRBJ2-1; perhaps TRBD2 as D (6 bases). Germline CDR1 is MGHRA and CDR2 is YSYEKL. The CDR3 is 17 amino acids. Trimming removed 4 bases from V and 2 bases from J, with 18 bases in between. CDR3 coding DNA: TGCGCCAGCAGCCGCGGTGGGCTAGCGCATACCTACAATGAGCAGTTCTTC. Its translation is CASSRGGLAHTYNEQFF.

This clone was detected a few times. V gene TRBV28 combines with J gene TRBJ2-2; TRBD1 agrees at 8 bases. The CDR3 is 19 residues long. Germline V gene lookup returns CDR1 MDHEN and CDR2 SYDVKM. The ends lost 5 bases at V and 4 bases at J; junction bases unmatched: 18. This CDR3 is CASSKGPTGADRFTGELFF. The CDR3, as DNA: TGTGCCAGCAGTAAAGGCCCGACAGGGGCCGACCGATTCACCGGGGAGCTGTTTTTT.

The chain joins TRBV5-1 to TRBJ1-1; D unresolved. V lost 0 bases and J lost 3, with 15 bases in between. Germline lookup yields CDR1 SGHRS and CDR2 YFSETQ. This CDR3 contains 16 residues. CDR3 sequence reads: CASSLVVPHEDTEAFF. The CDR3 nucleotides read TGCGCCAGCAGCTTGGTCGTTCCTCACGAGGACACTGAAGCTTTCTTT.

The chain employs TRBV29-1 and TRBJ2-3; D possibly matches TRBD1 or TRBD2 (6 bases each). The CDR3 has 15 amino acids. CDR1 is SQVTM, CDR2 ANQGSEA, per germline. V gave up 5 bases and J gave up 3 bases, with 18 bases separating them. CDR3 residues: CSVPTPGGYTDTQYF. CDR3 nucleotide sequence: TGCAGCGTTCCAACCCCCGGGGGCTATACAGATACGCAGTATTTT.

The V call is TRBV7-9, the J call TRBJ2-7; 12 bases are a match to TRBD1. J gave up 4 bases and V 7 bases, and 11 bases lay outside the gene matches. The CDR3 is made up of 16 amino acids. The V gene's germline CDR1 is SEHNR and CDR2 FQNEAQ (reference sequence). The CDR3, as DNA: TGTGCCAGCACCCGTTCGGGACAGGGGGCTTCGTACGAGCAGTACTTC. Translation: CASTRSGQGASYEQYF.

This chain connects TRBV11-2 to TRBJ2-4, with 7 bases aligning to TRBD2. With 6 bases clipped from V and 0 bases from J, the junction kept 11 bases outside the gene matches. Germline V gene sequence: CDR1 SGHAT, CDR2 FQNNGV. The CDR3 length is 17 residues. The CDR3 bases are TGTGCCAGCAGATTCATTGGGAGGGCTGCAGCCAAAAACATTCAGTACTTC. It yields the protein CASRFIGRAAAKNIQYF.

The chain couples TRBV2 to TRBJ1-5; D possibly corresponds to TRBD1 (5 bases). Germline loops: CDR1 SNHLY, CDR2 FYNNEI. The CDR3 spans 14 residues. Trimming cost V 7 bases and J 6 bases, with 16 bases left between them. DNA of the CDR3: TGTGCCAGCATAGGGCAGGGTACTCCTCAGCCCCAGCATTTT. This translates into CASIGQGTPQPQHF.

The sample holds a few counts of this clone. The CDR3 DNA sequence: TGTGCCAGCAGTTTCTCCTCTTATAGCAATCAGCCCCAGCATTTT. Its protein product is CASSFSSYSNQPQHF. This rearrangement joins TRBV27 to TRBJ1-5; D is unclear. The CDR3 contains 15 residues. The ends were cut back, 3 bases at V and 0 bases at J, with 9 bases in the middle. CDR1 is MNHEY, CDR2 SMNVEV, per germline (reference sequence).

This clone was seen a handful of times. The CDR3 here is CSVGSGGRGEQFF. In DNA, the CDR3 is TGCAGCGTTGGTAGCGGGGGGCGGGGTGAGCAGTTCTTC. The chain couples TRBV29-1 to TRBJ2-1; 10 bases line up with TRBD2. With V trimmed by 4 bases and J by 9 bases, 6 bases remained unmatched. Germline V gives CDR1 SQVTM, CDR2 ANQGSEA. This CDR3 has 13 residues.